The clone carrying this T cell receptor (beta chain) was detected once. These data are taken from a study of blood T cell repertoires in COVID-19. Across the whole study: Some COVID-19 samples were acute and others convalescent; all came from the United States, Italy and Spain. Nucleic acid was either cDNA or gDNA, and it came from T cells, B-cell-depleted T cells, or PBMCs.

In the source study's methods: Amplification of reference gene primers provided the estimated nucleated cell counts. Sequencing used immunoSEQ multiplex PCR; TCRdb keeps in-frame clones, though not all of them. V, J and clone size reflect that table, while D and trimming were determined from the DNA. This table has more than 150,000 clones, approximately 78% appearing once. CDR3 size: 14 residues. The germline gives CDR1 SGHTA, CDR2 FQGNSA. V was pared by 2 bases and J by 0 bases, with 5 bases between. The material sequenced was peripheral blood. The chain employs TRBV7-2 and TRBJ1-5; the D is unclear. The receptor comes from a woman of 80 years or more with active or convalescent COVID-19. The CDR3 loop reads CASSLHISNQPQHF. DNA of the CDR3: TGTGCCAGCAGCTTACACATTAGCAATCAGCCCCAGCATTTT.